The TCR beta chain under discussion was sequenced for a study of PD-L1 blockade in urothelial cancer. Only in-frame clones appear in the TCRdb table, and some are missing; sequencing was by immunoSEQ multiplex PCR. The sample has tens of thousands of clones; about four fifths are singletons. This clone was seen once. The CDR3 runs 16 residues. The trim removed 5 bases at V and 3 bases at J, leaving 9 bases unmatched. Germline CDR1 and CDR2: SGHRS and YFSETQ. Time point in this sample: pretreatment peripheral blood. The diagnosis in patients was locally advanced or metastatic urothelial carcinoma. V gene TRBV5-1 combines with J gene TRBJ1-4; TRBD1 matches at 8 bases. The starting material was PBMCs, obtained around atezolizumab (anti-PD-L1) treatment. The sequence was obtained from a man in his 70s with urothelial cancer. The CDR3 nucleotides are TGCGCCAGCAGTTCATCAGGGGGCTTGGCTAATGAAAAACTGTTTTTT. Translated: CASSSSGGLANEKLFF.